This is a list of T cell receptor beta chains from one sample in a study of early T cells in non-severe SARS-CoV-2 infection. Via MiXCR, TCRdb re-called the 5' RACE reads, giving one row per CDR3 protein. The repertoire includes tens of thousands of distinct CDR3 sequences, roughly 5.7% of them detected once, and 5.5% to 8% sits in the top ten. The specimen sequenced was whole blood. These receptors all come from an adult who was a healthcare worker with PCR-confirmed SARS-CoV-2 infection or an uninfected control (not recorded which). CDR3s include the opening cysteine and the closing phenylalanine or tryptophan. The D gene is left open where the match is weak. Size tells how often a clone was seen (once, few, many) or the class of an expanded clone, and some rows leave it out.

D: TRBD2; V: TRBV4-2; size: NA; J: TRBJ2-3; CDR3: CASSQGLARPDTQYF; DNA: TGTGCCAGCAGCCAAGGACTAGCGAGACCAGATACGCAGTATTTT
D: NA; V: TRBV11-2; size: many; J: TRBJ2-7; CDR3: CASSSRDEQYF; DNA: TGTGCCAGCAGCTCTCGGGACGAGCAGTACTTC
D: NA; V: TRBV19; size: few; J: TRBJ1-2; CDR3: CASSIGDRFEGYTF; DNA: TGTGCCAGTAGTATTGGAGACAGGTTCGAGGGCTACACCTTC
D: NA; V: TRBV20-1; size: NA; J: TRBJ2-3; CDR3: CSARDLDSTDTQYF; DNA: TGCAGTGCTAGAGACTTAGACTCCACAGATACGCAGTATTTT
D: NA; V: TRBV20-1; size: few; J: TRBJ1-3; CDR3: CSASHSDTIYF; DNA: TGCAGTGCTAGCCACAGTGACACCATATATTTT
D: TRBD1; V: TRBV10-3; size: few; J: TRBJ2-5; CDR3: CAISPTGAETQYF; DNA: TGTGCCATCAGTCCCACAGGGGCTGAGACCCAGTACTTC
D: TRBD1; V: TRBV6-4; size: few; J: TRBJ2-1; CDR3: CASSGAGGLDEQFF; DNA: TGTGCCAGTTCAGGCGCAGGGGGCTTGGATGAGCAGTTCTTC
D: NA; V: TRBV6-6; size: many; J: TRBJ2-1; CDR3: CASSQTGYNEQFF; DNA: TGTGCCAGCAGCCAGACTGGGTACAATGAGCAGTTCTTC
D: NA; V: TRBV4-2; size: many; J: TRBJ2-1; CDR3: CASSQDRGALGWSSYNEQFF; DNA: TGTGCCAGCAGCCAAGATCGGGGGGCCCTCGGGTGGAGCTCCTACAATGAGCAGTTCTTC
D: TRBD2; V: TRBV24-1; size: few; J: TRBJ2-1; CDR3: CATGAGGVLRIDEQFF; DNA: TGTGCCACCGGCGCGGGAGGGGTTTTGCGGATCGATGAGCAGTTCTTC
D: TRBD1; V: TRBV28; size: many; J: TRBJ1-2; CDR3: CASIPGQGSWYGYTF; DNA: TGTGCCAGCATCCCGGGACAGGGGTCATGGTATGGCTACACCTTC
D: TRBD2; V: TRBV20-1; size: many; J: TRBJ2-7; CDR3: CSARRSSGSYEQYF; DNA: TGCAGTGCTAGACGGTCTAGCGGGAGTTACGAGCAGTACTTC
D: TRBD2; V: TRBV7-8; size: few; J: TRBJ2-3; CDR3: CASSSRLAGGPDTQYF; DNA: TGTGCCAGCAGCTCTAGACTAGCGGGAGGGCCGGATACGCAGTATTTT
D: TRBD1; V: TRBV28; size: few; J: TRBJ1-5; CDR3: CASRKRWTGSSSNQPQHF; DNA: TGTGCCAGCCGGAAGAGATGGACAGGCTCGTCTAGCAATCAGCCCCAGCATTTT
D: TRBD2; V: TRBV4-2; size: many; J: TRBJ2-3; CDR3: CASSQETSGRTDTQYF; DNA: TGTGCCAGCAGCCAAGAGACCAGCGGGAGGACAGATACGCAGTATTTT
D: TRBD1; V: TRBV27; size: many; J: TRBJ2-7; CDR3: CASSDRGYGEQYF; DNA: TGTGCCAGCAGTGACAGGGGTTATGGCGAGCAGTACTTC
D: NA; V: TRBV5-5; size: few; J: TRBJ2-5; CDR3: CASSPGTPQETQYF; DNA: TGTGCCAGCAGCCCCGGGACTCCACAAGAGACCCAGTACTTC
D: NA; V: TRBV6-2/TRBV6-3; size: few; J: TRBJ2-7; CDR3: CASSYGESSYEQYF; DNA: TGTGCCAGCAGTTACGGGGAGTCCTCCTACGAGCAGTACTTC
D: TRBD1; V: TRBV5-1; size: NA; J: TRBJ2-7; CDR3: CVSSWDSYEQYF; DNA: TGCGTCAGCAGCTGGGACAGTTACGAGCAGTACTTC
D: TRBD2; V: TRBV18; size: many; J: TRBJ2-1; CDR3: CASSPDVGTSGMMLFF; DNA: TGTGCCAGCTCACCAGACGTAGGGACTAGCGGGATGATGCTGTTCTTC
D: TRBD1; V: TRBV18; size: many; J: TRBJ2-7; CDR3: CASATGALLEQYF; DNA: TGTGCCAGCGCAACAGGGGCCCTCTTAGAGCAGTACTTC
D: NA; V: TRBV5-5; size: many; J: TRBJ2-1; CDR3: CASSRRGDSSRNEQFF; DNA: TGTGCCAGCAGCCGGAGGGGGGACTCCAGTCGCAATGAGCAGTTCTTC
D: TRBD2; V: TRBV5-1; size: few; J: TRBJ2-1; CDR3: CASSPSGRAGEQFF; DNA: TGCGCCAGCAGTCCTAGCGGGAGGGCGGGAGAGCAGTTCTTC
D: NA; V: TRBV6-6; size: many; J: TRBJ2-5; CDR3: CASSPGPRETQYF; DNA: TGTGCCAGCAGTCCGGGACCTAGAGAGACCCAGTACTTC
D: NA; V: TRBV27; size: many; J: TRBJ2-4; CDR3: CASSLSEKNIQYF; DNA: TGTGCCAGCAGTTTATCGGAAAAAAACATTCAGTACTTC
D: TRBD1; V: TRBV29-1; size: many; J: TRBJ1-2; CDR3: CSVAGQGRIYGYTF; DNA: TGCAGCGTTGCCGGACAGGGGCGTATCTATGGCTACACCTTC
D: NA; V: TRBV5-1; size: many; J: TRBJ1-4; CDR3: CASSLAAGKREKLFF; DNA: TGCGCCAGCAGCTTGGCCGCTGGGAAACGAGAAAAACTGTTTTTT
D: NA; V: TRBV4-1; size: NA; J: TRBJ1-4; CDR3: CASSLQFATNEKLFF; DNA: TGCGCCAGCAGCCTCCAATTTGCAACTAATGAAAAACTGTTTTTT
D: NA; V: TRBV27; size: many; J: TRBJ2-7; CDR3: CASSLTGGEQYF; DNA: TGTGCCAGCAGTTTAACCGGGGGCGAGCAGTACTTC
D: NA; V: TRBV15; size: few; J: TRBJ2-2; CDR3: CATSRDRLVSGELFF; DNA: TGTGCCACCAGCAGAGATCGGCTAGTCTCCGGGGAGCTGTTTTTT
D: NA; V: TRBV9; size: NA; J: TRBJ1-6; CDR3: CASSVYENSPLHF; DNA: TGTGCCAGCAGCGTATATGAAAATTCACCCCTCCACTTT
D: NA; V: TRBV7-9; size: NA; J: TRBJ2-3; CDR3: CASSLLEKSTDTQYF; DNA: TGTGCCAGCAGCTTATTGGAGAAGTCCACAGATACGCAGTATTTT
D: NA; V: TRBV20-1; size: NA; J: TRBJ1-5; CDR3: CSARDVQGLNHPQHF; DNA: TGCAGTGCTAGAGATGTGCAGGGGTTAAATCACCCCCAGCATTTT
D: NA; V: TRBV6-5; size: many; J: TRBJ2-1; CDR3: CASSHEVEGNEQFF; DNA: TGTGCCAGCAGCCACGAGGTGGAGGGCAATGAGCAGTTCTTC
D: NA; V: TRBV25-1; size: few; J: TRBJ2-3; CDR3: CASSDASGIQRTDTQYF; DNA: TGTGCCAGCAGTGACGCATCAGGGATTCAGAGGACAGATACGCAGTATTTT
D: TRBD2; V: TRBV28; size: many; J: TRBJ2-1; CDR3: CASSGLAGSNEQFF; DNA: TGTGCCAGCAGTGGGCTAGCGGGGTCCAATGAGCAGTTCTTC
D: NA; V: TRBV28; size: NA; J: TRBJ2-1; CDR3: CASSFTGEWDEQFF; DNA: TGTGCCAGCAGTTTCACGGGAGAGTGGGATGAGCAGTTCTTC
D: TRBD2; V: TRBV7-6; size: many; J: TRBJ2-3; CDR3: CASSLRDNSGASTDTQYF; DNA: TGTGCCAGCAGCTTAAGGGACAATAGCGGGGCTAGCACAGATACGCAGTATTTT
D: NA; V: TRBV2; size: NA; J: TRBJ2-1; CDR3: CASSVSTKGDNEQFF; DNA: TGTGCCAGCAGTGTATCGACTAAGGGGGACAATGAGCAGTTCTTC
D: NA; V: TRBV28; size: NA; J: TRBJ2-7; CDR3: CASSPRGSRSYEQYF; DNA: TGTGCCAGCAGCCCAAGGGGGTCGCGGTCCTACGAGCAGTACTTC
D: NA; V: TRBV19; size: many; J: TRBJ1-5; CDR3: CASTLSGGSQPQHF; DNA: TGTGCCAGTACCTTGTCGGGGGGCAGTCAGCCCCAGCATTTT
D: NA; V: TRBV7-3; size: few; J: TRBJ2-2; CDR3: CASSPYTAGPGELFF; DNA: TGTGCCAGCAGCCCCTATACAGCAGGGCCCGGGGAGCTGTTTTTT
D: TRBD2; V: TRBV7-9; size: many; J: TRBJ2-3; CDR3: CASRHLAGEGTDTQYF; DNA: TGTGCCAGCAGACATCTAGCGGGAGAGGGCACAGATACGCAGTATTTT
D: TRBD2; V: TRBV5-1; size: many; J: TRBJ2-7; CDR3: CASSLDGRALGEQYF; DNA: TGCGCCAGCAGCTTGGACGGGAGGGCCTTGGGGGAGCAGTACTTC
D: TRBD1; V: TRBV19; size: NA; J: TRBJ2-5; CDR3: CATSRRDRAGETQYF; DNA: TGTGCCACCAGCCGGAGGGACAGGGCGGGAGAGACCCAGTACTTC
D: NA; V: TRBV7-9; size: many; J: TRBJ2-1; CDR3: CASSFGGAGEQFF; DNA: TGTGCCAGCAGCTTTGGGGGAGCGGGTGAGCAGTTCTTC
D: TRBD2; V: TRBV11-3; size: many; J: TRBJ2-1; CDR3: CASSPGLVAGVQFF; DNA: TGTGCCAGCAGCCCCGGGTTGGTAGCGGGAGTACAGTTCTTC
D: NA; V: TRBV12-3/TRBV12-4; size: many; J: TRBJ2-1; CDR3: CASSPPGKAYNEQFF; DNA: TGTGCCAGCAGTCCCCCGGGGAAGGCCTACAATGAGCAGTTCTTC
D: TRBD1; V: TRBV28; size: many; J: TRBJ1-5; CDR3: CATDRGSNQPQHF; DNA: TGTGCCACCGACAGGGGTAGCAATCAGCCCCAGCATTTT
D: NA; V: TRBV28; size: many; J: TRBJ1-1; CDR3: CASSHRGNTEAFF; DNA: TGTGCCAGCAGTCATAGAGGGAACACTGAAGCTTTCTTT
D: TRBD2; V: TRBV5-4; size: NA; J: TRBJ2-4; CDR3: CASSSGTSEENIQYF; DNA: TGTGCCAGCAGCAGCGGGACTAGCGAGGAAAACATTCAGTACTTC
D: NA; V: TRBV7-2; size: NA; J: TRBJ2-3; CDR3: CASSLARGVGSTDTQYF; DNA: TGTGCCAGCAGCTTAGCAAGGGGGGTCGGAAGCACAGATACGCAGTATTTT